The rows below give T cell receptor beta chains drawn from one sample of a study of cytomegalovirus exposure and HLA in healthy donors. Here immunoSEQ multiplex PCR was the method, and the copy in TCRdb shows in-frame clones only, minus some. The repertoire includes about 130,000 clones, around 73% of them detected once, and 4.8% sits in the top ten. What was sequenced was PBMCs. The receptors come from a man in his fifties or sixties in good health and CMV-seropositive. Both conserved end residues are part of each CDR3. Each record gives: CDR3 protein, CDR3 DNA, D gene, V gene, clone size, J gene. D genes are given only for firm matches. A row's size may be missing; if present it is once, few, many or a size class.

CDR3 protein: CASSPSGDSFGYTF; CDR3 DNA: TGTGCCAGCTCACCGTCGGGGGATAGCTTTGGCTACACCTTC; D gene: NA; V gene: TRBV18; clone size: few; J gene: TRBJ1-2
CDR3 protein: CATSRSRREQYF; CDR3 DNA: TGTGCCACCAGCAGATCACGGCGGGAGCAGTACTTC; D gene: NA; V gene: TRBV15; clone size: NA; J gene: TRBJ2-7
CDR3 protein: CASSLDPYSNQPQHF; CDR3 DNA: TGTGCCAGCAGCTTGGACCCCTATAGCAATCAGCCCCAGCATTTT; D gene: NA; V gene: TRBV5-5; clone size: NA; J gene: TRBJ1-5
CDR3 protein: CASSLPTGADTQYF; CDR3 DNA: TGCGCCAGCAGCTTGCCAACAGGGGCAGATACGCAGTATTTT; D gene: TRBD1; V gene: TRBV5-1; clone size: NA; J gene: TRBJ2-3
CDR3 protein: CASSYTTPTGYEQYF; CDR3 DNA: TGTGCCAGCAGCTATACGACTCCCACCGGGTACGAGCAGTACTTC; D gene: NA; V gene: TRBV6-5; clone size: NA; J gene: TRBJ2-7
CDR3 protein: CASSRPVSYEQFF; CDR3 DNA: TGTGCCAGCAGCAGGCCCGTCTCTTATGAGCAGTTCTTC; D gene: NA; V gene: TRBV28; clone size: NA; J gene: TRBJ2-1
CDR3 protein: CASSQGQVGYGYTF; CDR3 DNA: TGTGCCAGCAGCCAGGGACAGGTGGGCTATGGCTACACCTTC; D gene: TRBD1; V gene: TRBV6-6; clone size: few; J gene: TRBJ1-2
CDR3 protein: CASSESGGAAEAFF; CDR3 DNA: TGCGCCAGCAGTGAGTCGGGGGGTGCGGCTGAAGCTTTCTTT; D gene: NA; V gene: TRBV10-1; clone size: NA; J gene: TRBJ1-1
CDR3 protein: CASSSAGVPGELFF; CDR3 DNA: TGTGCCAGCAGCTCGGCGGGGGTCCCCGGGGAGCTGTTTTTT; D gene: TRBD2; V gene: TRBV7-9; clone size: few; J gene: TRBJ2-2
CDR3 protein: CSVTGTGYEQYF; CDR3 DNA: TGCAGCGTGACCGGGACAGGCTACGAGCAGTACTTC; D gene: TRBD1; V gene: TRBV29-1; clone size: NA; J gene: TRBJ2-7
CDR3 protein: CASSSRLALETQYF; CDR3 DNA: TGTGCCAGCTCCTCCAGACTAGCGCTCGAGACCCAGTACTTC; D gene: TRBD2; V gene: TRBV18; clone size: NA; J gene: TRBJ2-5
CDR3 protein: CSVEEAGVYEQYF; CDR3 DNA: TGCAGCGTTGAAGAAGCCGGAGTATACGAGCAGTACTTC; D gene: NA; V gene: TRBV29-1; clone size: NA; J gene: TRBJ2-7
CDR3 protein: CASSPREANTEAFF; CDR3 DNA: TGCGCCAGCAGCCCGCGGGAAGCGAACACTGAAGCTTTCTTT; D gene: NA; V gene: TRBV5-1; clone size: NA; J gene: TRBJ1-1
CDR3 protein: CASSQGLAGVKYEQYF; CDR3 DNA: TGTGCCAGCAGCCAAGGACTAGCGGGGGTGAAGTACGAGCAGTACTTC; D gene: TRBD2; V gene: TRBV14; clone size: NA; J gene: TRBJ2-7
CDR3 protein: CASSSGGANVLTF; CDR3 DNA: TGTGCCAGCAGCTCTGGCGGGGCCAACGTCCTGACTTTC; D gene: NA; V gene: TRBV5-8; clone size: NA; J gene: TRBJ2-6
CDR3 protein: CASSRFRDTTYYEQYF; CDR3 DNA: TGTGCCAGCAGCCGCTTCCGGGACACGACATACTACGAGCAGTACTTC; D gene: NA; V gene: TRBV5-6; clone size: NA; J gene: TRBJ2-7
CDR3 protein: CASSRQDYEQYF; CDR3 DNA: TGTGCCAGCAGCCGACAGGACTACGAGCAGTACTTC; D gene: NA; V gene: TRBV7-6; clone size: few; J gene: TRBJ2-7
CDR3 protein: CASSLWTSQADTQYF; CDR3 DNA: TGTGCCAGCAGCTTATGGACTAGCCAAGCGGATACGCAGTATTTT; D gene: TRBD2; V gene: TRBV7-9; clone size: NA; J gene: TRBJ2-3
CDR3 protein: CASSSDPGLYYNEQFF; CDR3 DNA: TGTGCCAGCAGCTCCGATCCGGGACTATACTACAATGAGCAGTTCTTC; D gene: TRBD2; V gene: TRBV7-2; clone size: NA; J gene: TRBJ2-1
CDR3 protein: CSVEPENNEQFF; CDR3 DNA: TGCAGCGTGGAACCCGAGAACAATGAGCAGTTCTTC; D gene: NA; V gene: TRBV29-1; clone size: once; J gene: TRBJ2-1
CDR3 protein: CASRPTGNTEAFF; CDR3 DNA: TGTGCCAGTAGACCTACAGGGAACACTGAAGCTTTCTTT; D gene: NA; V gene: TRBV19; clone size: NA; J gene: TRBJ1-1
CDR3 protein: CASSLPRTGAYVEQYF; CDR3 DNA: TGTGCCAGCAGTCTCCCTCGGACAGGCGCCTACGTAGAGCAGTACTTC; D gene: TRBD1; V gene: TRBV27; clone size: NA; J gene: TRBJ2-7
CDR3 protein: CASSLGTSGGRETQYF; CDR3 DNA: TGTGCCAGCAGCTTGGGTACTAGCGGGGGGAGAGAGACCCAGTACTTC; D gene: TRBD2; V gene: TRBV5-4; clone size: NA; J gene: TRBJ2-5
CDR3 protein: CASSKDSDSPLHF; CDR3 DNA: TGTGCCAGCTCTAAAGACTCCGATTCACCCCTCCACTTT; D gene: NA; V gene: TRBV2; clone size: few; J gene: TRBJ1-6
CDR3 protein: CASRLRSTAGTDSPLHF; CDR3 DNA: TGTGCCAGCAGATTAAGGTCTACGGCGGGAACGGATTCACCCCTCCACTTT; D gene: NA; V gene: TRBV5-4; clone size: NA; J gene: TRBJ1-6
CDR3 protein: CASSRRTGYMNTEAFF; CDR3 DNA: TGTGCCAGCAGCCGGAGGACAGGGTACATGAACACTGAAGCTTTCTTT; D gene: TRBD1; V gene: TRBV7-6; clone size: NA; J gene: TRBJ1-1
CDR3 protein: CASSFSGGSYEQYF; CDR3 DNA: TGTGCCAGCAGCTTCAGCGGGGGGTCCTACGAGCAGTACTTC; D gene: TRBD2; V gene: TRBV7-9; clone size: NA; J gene: TRBJ2-7
CDR3 protein: CAGKGTALLGGYTF; CDR3 DNA: TGTGCCGGGAAAGGGACAGCTCTCCTGGGGGGCTACACCTTC; D gene: TRBD1; V gene: TRBV6-6; clone size: NA; J gene: TRBJ1-2
CDR3 protein: CAWERLAETQYF; CDR3 DNA: TGTGCCTGGGAGAGACTAGCAGAGACCCAGTACTTC; D gene: TRBD2; V gene: TRBV30; clone size: NA; J gene: TRBJ2-5
CDR3 protein: CASSLQGADTQYF; CDR3 DNA: TGTGCCAGCAGCCTGCAGGGGGCGGATACGCAGTATTTT; D gene: TRBD1; V gene: TRBV5-4; clone size: NA; J gene: TRBJ2-3
CDR3 protein: CASSYGGATEAFF; CDR3 DNA: TGTGCCAGCAGTTACGGAGGGGCCACTGAAGCTTTCTTT; D gene: NA; V gene: TRBV6-5; clone size: NA; J gene: TRBJ1-1
CDR3 protein: CASKLRQAGDTIYF; CDR3 DNA: TGTGCCAGCAAATTGAGACAGGCTGGAGACACCATATATTTT; D gene: NA; V gene: TRBV6-5; clone size: NA; J gene: TRBJ1-3
CDR3 protein: CAWSLLAETTDTQYF; CDR3 DNA: TGTGCCTGGAGCTTACTAGCGGAGACCACAGATACGCAGTATTTT; D gene: TRBD2; V gene: TRBV30; clone size: NA; J gene: TRBJ2-3
CDR3 protein: CASSLDLEGGDSNQPQHF; CDR3 DNA: TGCGCCAGCAGCTTGGATTTAGAAGGCGGGGATAGCAATCAGCCCCAGCATTTT; D gene: NA; V gene: TRBV5-1; clone size: NA; J gene: TRBJ1-5
CDR3 protein: CASSNWRAANTGELFF; CDR3 DNA: TGTGCCAGCAGTAATTGGAGGGCGGCGAACACCGGGGAGCTGTTTTTT; D gene: NA; V gene: TRBV5-6; clone size: NA; J gene: TRBJ2-2
CDR3 protein: CASRDGTGAKVAYEQYF; CDR3 DNA: TGTGCCAGCAGGGACGGGACAGGGGCAAAAGTGGCCTACGAGCAGTACTTC; D gene: TRBD1; V gene: TRBV7-9; clone size: NA; J gene: TRBJ2-7
CDR3 protein: CASSPSGRGRLGDEQYF; CDR3 DNA: TGCGCCAGCAGCCCCTCTGGGAGGGGTCGCCTTGGGGACGAGCAGTACTTC; D gene: TRBD2; V gene: TRBV4-1; clone size: few; J gene: TRBJ2-7